This entry lists 20 T cell receptor beta chains sequenced from one sample in a study of blood T cell repertoires in COVID-19 (dated by TCRdb to about 2020). Library prep was done by the immunoSEQ multiplex PCR assay. The table was pulled from immuneACCESS by TCRdb, which kept in-frame rearrangements only. Such tables lose some clones; where checked, under half of the loss comes from unresolved V genes, and the rest has no known cause. The sample table shows under 200,000 clones, and about 88% are seen once. The ten largest make up 1.1% of the sample. Sequenced input: peripheral blood. All receptors come from a middle-aged man with acute or convalescent COVID-19.

The CDR3 sequence: CASSPSRYTEAFF. The CDR3 DNA is TGCGCCAGCAGTCCCTCGAGGTACACTGAAGCTTTCTTT. The rearrangement joins TRBV10-1 to TRBJ1-1; no firm D call. V was clipped by 5 bases and J by 3 bases, with 10 bases between them. Germline CDR1 WNHNN, CDR2 SYGVQD (reference sequence). The CDR3 runs 13 residues.

The chain carries TRBV9 and TRBJ2-7; 7 positions match TRBD1. Trimming cost V 0 bases and J 7 bases; bases outside gene matches: 7. CDR1 is SGDLS and CDR2 is YYNGEE in the germline V gene. This CDR3 contains 14 residues. CDR3 DNA: TGTGCCAGCAGCGTAGCAGGCACAGGGGTAGAGCAGTACTTC. Its translation is CASSVAGTGVEQYF.

This clone has a single count. The chain has TRBV2 and TRBJ2-1, with D unresolved. This CDR3 is 16 amino acids long. Trimming cost V 0 bases and J 6 bases, with 15 bases left between them. Germline CDR1 is SNHLY and CDR2 is FYNNEI. The CDR3 is CASSEALRMVANEQFF. For the CDR3, the DNA is TGTGCCAGCAGTGAAGCGCTAAGGATGGTAGCCAATGAGCAGTTCTTC.

The rearrangement links TRBV30 to TRBJ1-1; 7 positions match TRBD1. The CDR3 is made up of 13 amino acids. CDR1 and CDR2 (germline): GTSNPN, SVGIG (reference sequence). With V trimmed by 5 bases and J by 4 bases, 7 bases remained unmatched. CDR3 residues: CAWGNRGFTEAFF. The CDR3 region has the DNA TGTGCCTGGGGAAACAGGGGTTTCACTGAAGCTTTCTTT.

This chain links TRBV7-2 with TRBJ2-1, with 8 bases that match TRBD2. Germline trimming cut 6 bases from V and 7 bases from J; bases unmatched to any gene: 8. The CDR3 is 14 amino acids. Germline V gene data show CDR1 as SGHTA and CDR2 as FQGNSA. The CDR3 nucleotides read TGTGCCAGCAGGCGGGGGGACCAACGTAATGAGCAGTTCTTC. Amino acid sequence: CASRRGDQRNEQFF.

V usage is TRBV7-6 and J usage is TRBJ2-2; the match to TRBD1 covers 11 bases. CDR1 SGHVS and CDR2 FNYEAQ come from the germline V gene. Losses at the gene ends were 6 bases for V and 4 bases for J; bases not matched to a gene: 4. This CDR3 has 15 amino acids. This CDR3 is CASRTGTGGTGELFF. Written as DNA, the CDR3 is TGTGCCAGCAGAACCGGGACAGGGGGCACCGGGGAGCTGTTTTTT.

There are a few counts of this clone. The V and J genes are TRBV6-5 and TRBJ1-1; 9 bases are a match to TRBD1. CDR1 MNHEY and CDR2 SVGAGI come from the germline V gene. Germline trimming cut 6 bases from V and 6 bases from J; bases unmatched to any gene: 5. The CDR3 sequence is 13 residues long. The CDR3 reads CASSRTGAAEAFF. The CDR3 DNA reads as TGTGCCAGCAGCCGGACAGGGGCGGCTGAAGCTTTCTTT.

The chain employs TRBV2 and TRBJ2-3, with 10 nucleotides matching TRBD1. Trimming removed 10 bases from V and 5 bases from J; junction bases left unmatched: 6. This CDR3 is 13 amino acids long. CDR1 and CDR2 from the germline V gene are SNHLY and FYNNEI. The CDR3 loop is CATAGQGIDTQYF. The DNA of the CDR3 is TGTGCCACCGCGGGACAGGGGATAGATACGCAGTATTTT.

The chain uses TRBV30 and TRBJ1-5, with D perhaps TRBD1 (5 bases). V lost 1 base and J lost 2, with 9 bases in between. In germline, CDR1 is GTSNPN, CDR2 SVGIG (reference sequence). This CDR3 has 14 amino acids. The chain's CDR3 is CAWSAGEGNQPQHF. The CDR3 DNA is TGTGCCTGGAGTGCGGGGGAAGGCAATCAGCCCCAGCATTTT.

The V call is TRBV12-5, the J call TRBJ2-3; D perhaps matches TRBD2 (5 bases). Deletions cut 1 base from V and 4 bases from J, with 15 bases between. CDR3 size: 16 residues. Looked up from germline, CDR1 is LGHNT and CDR2 is FRNRAP. The CDR3 reads CASGLGSGIVADTQYF. DNA for the CDR3: TGTGCTAGTGGTTTGGGTTCCGGGATTGTCGCAGATACGCAGTATTTT.

The chain carries TRBV29-1 and TRBJ2-5; TRBD2 might be the D (5 bases). Trimming pared 4 bases from V and 5 bases from J, leaving 14 bases between. The CDR3 contains 13 residues. CDR1 and CDR2 (germline): SQVTM, ANQGSEA. CDR3 sequence (DNA): TGCAGCGTTGTCGGAATTGGGGAGGAGACCCAGTACTTC. This translates into CSVVGIGEETQYF.

This chain uses TRBV28 with TRBJ2-2; 7 bases match TRBD1. Germline V lookup: CDR1 MDHEN, CDR2 SYDVKM. The V segment lost 7 bases and the J segment 2 bases; nucleotides outside the gene matches: 7. The length of the CDR3 is 15 residues. The CDR3 region is CASISRGTNTGELFF. The CDR3, as DNA: TGTGCCAGCATTTCCAGGGGGACCAACACCGGGGAGCTGTTTTTT.

The rearrangement links TRBV28 to TRBJ2-1, with a possible D match to TRBD2 (5 bases). V was trimmed by 7 bases and J by 7 bases, leaving 11 bases between them. The length of the CDR3 is 12 residues. CDR1 is MDHEN, CDR2 SYDVKM, per germline. The CDR3 loop is CASTSGGNEQFF. CDR3 DNA: TGTGCCAGCACCTCCGGAGGTAATGAGCAGTTCTTC.

There are a few counts of this clone. The V and J genes are TRBV4-1 and TRBJ2-1; TRBD2 might be the D (5 bases). There are 16 residues in the CDR3. V lost 1 base, J lost 1 base, and 11 bases lay in between. Germline CDR1 is MGHRA and CDR2 is YSYEKL. The CDR3 region has the DNA TGCGCCAGCAGCCAAGTTGCGGGCCTTTCCTACAATGAGCAGTTCTTC. Translated: CASSQVAGLSYNEQFF.

This clone was counted between two and nine times. This chain links TRBV19 with TRBJ1-5; D is uncertain. CDR1 is LNHDA and CDR2 is SQIVND in the germline V gene (reference sequence). This CDR3 comprises 14 residues. Between the trimmed V and J ends, which lost 7 bases and 0 bases, there was a span of 10 bases. CDR3 in DNA: TGTGCCAGTACGGAGGCCTCTAGCAATCAGCCCCAGCATTTT. Translating gives CASTEASSNQPQHF.

This rearrangement joins TRBV6-1 to TRBJ1-5; D gene unclear. The V end was cut by 3 bases, the J end by 6 bases, with 12 bases between. This CDR3 contains 14 residues. CDR1 and CDR2 (germline): MNHNS, SASEGT. The CDR3 sequence is CASSESGLSQPQHF. CDR3 DNA sequence: TGTGCCAGCAGTGAGTCAGGTTTGTCTCAGCCCCAGCATTTT.

This chain uses TRBV7-2 with TRBJ2-3, with a tentative D call TRBD2 (6 bases). Deletions cut 1 base from V and 1 base from J, with 9 bases between. This CDR3 contains 15 residues. Germline CDR1 SGHTA, CDR2 FQGNSA. CDR3 protein: CASSLGRGGTDTQYF. In DNA form, the CDR3 reads TGTGCCAGCAGCTTAGGGCGGGGAGGCACAGATACGCAGTATTTT.

This chain joins TRBV3-1 (or the pseudogene TRBV3-2) and TRBJ1-2; D is unclear. Germline V lookup: CDR1 LGHDT, CDR2 YNNKEL (reference sequence). The CDR3 has 12 amino acids. V was trimmed by 3 bases and J by 6 bases, leaving 8 bases between them. The CDR3 protein is CASSHDWDGYTF. The DNA for the CDR3 is TGTGCCAGCAGCCACGACTGGGATGGCTACACCTTC.

The rearrangement uses TRBV3-1 (or the pseudogene TRBV3-2) and TRBJ1-5; 9 bases line up with TRBD1. Germline V gene sequence: CDR1 LGHDT, CDR2 YNNKEL (reference sequence). V was pared by 0 bases and J by 15 bases, with 21 bases of the junction left unmatched. CDR3 length: 18 amino acids. CDR3 protein: CASSQESPGRNPGQGLHF. CDR3 DNA sequence: TGTGCCAGCAGCCAAGAAAGTCCGGGCCGTAACCCGGGACAGGGATTGCATTTT.

The gene calls are TRBV27 and TRBJ2-5; TRBD1 is a possible D gene (6 bases). The CDR3 contains 13 residues. V was clipped by 6 bases and J by 1 base, with 9 bases between them. Germline V lookup: CDR1 MNHEY, CDR2 SMNVEV (reference sequence). CDR3 sequence reads: CASSEDSQETQYF. CDR3 sequence (DNA): TGTGCCAGCAGCGAGGACAGCCAAGAGACCCAGTACTTC.